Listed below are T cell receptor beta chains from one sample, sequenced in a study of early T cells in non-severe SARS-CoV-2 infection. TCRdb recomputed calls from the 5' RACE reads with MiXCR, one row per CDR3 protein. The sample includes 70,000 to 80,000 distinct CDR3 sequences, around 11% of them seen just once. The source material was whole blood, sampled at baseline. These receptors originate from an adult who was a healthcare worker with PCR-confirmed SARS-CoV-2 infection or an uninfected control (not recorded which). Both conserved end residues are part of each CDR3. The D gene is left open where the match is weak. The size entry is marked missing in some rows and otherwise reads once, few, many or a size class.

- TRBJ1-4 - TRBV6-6 CASSYSRQRQEKLFF TGTGCCAGCAGTTACTCGCGACAGAGGCAGGAAAAACTGTTTTTT
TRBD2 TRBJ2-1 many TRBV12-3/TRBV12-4 CASLRAGGPNEQFF TGTGCCAGTCTTCGGGCGGGGGGGCCGAATGAGCAGTTCTTC
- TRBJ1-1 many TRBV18 CASSLADLGYTEAFF TGTGCCAGCTCACTCGCGGACCTAGGGTATACTGAAGCTTTCTTT
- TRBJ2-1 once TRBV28 CASSSPPRGNEQFF TGTGCCAGCAGTTCCCCCCCCAGGGGCAATGAGCAGTTCTTC
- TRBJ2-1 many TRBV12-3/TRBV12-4 CASIAAGYGEQFF TGTGCCAGCATCGCGGCGGGGTACGGTGAGCAGTTCTTC
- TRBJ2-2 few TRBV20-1 CSAPLTGELFF TGCAGTGCTCCCCTTACCGGGGAGCTGTTTTTT
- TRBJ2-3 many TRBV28 CATSRASFTDTQYF TGTGCCACGTCAAGGGCTAGCTTCACAGATACGCAGTATTTT
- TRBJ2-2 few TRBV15 CATSRDRSGVNTGELFF TGTGCCACCAGCAGAGATCGTTCAGGGGTGAACACCGGGGAGCTGTTTTTT
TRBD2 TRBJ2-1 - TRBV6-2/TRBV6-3 CASSDALAGVTGSSYNEQFF TGTGCCAGCAGTGACGCTTTAGCGGGGGTTACTGGAAGCTCCTACAATGAGCAGTTCTTC
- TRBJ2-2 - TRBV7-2 CASSLDQGRTGELFF TGTGCCAGCAGCTTAGATCAGGGGAGAACCGGGGAGCTGTTTTTT
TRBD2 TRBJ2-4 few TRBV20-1 CSARDLLAGGPSKNIQYF TGCAGTGCTAGAGATCTGCTAGCGGGGGGGCCCTCCAAAAACATTCAGTACTTC
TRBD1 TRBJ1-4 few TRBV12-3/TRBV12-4 CASSPGEGASEKLFF TGTGCCAGCAGTCCGGGTGAGGGGGCGAGTGAAAAACTGTTTTTT
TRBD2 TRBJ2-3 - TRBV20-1 CSASQPSGGELTDTQYF TGCAGTGCTAGCCAACCTAGCGGGGGGGAACTCACAGATACGCAGTATTTT
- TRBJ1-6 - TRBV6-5 CAASSYNSPLHF TGTGCCGCCAGCTCCTATAATTCACCCCTCCACTTT
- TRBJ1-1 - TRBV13 CASGKKGLNTEAFF TGTGCCAGCGGAAAGAAGGGTTTGAACACTGAAGCTTTCTTT
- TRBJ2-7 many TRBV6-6 CASSRDSEQYF TGTGCCAGCAGTCGAGACAGCGAGCAGTACTTC
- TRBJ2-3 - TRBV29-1 CSLGADSNPDTQYF TGCAGCCTGGGGGCTGACAGTAACCCAGATACGCAGTATTTT
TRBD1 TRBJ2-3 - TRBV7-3 CASSKGTGSTDTQYF TGTGCCAGCAGCAAGGGGACAGGCAGCACAGATACGCAGTATTTT
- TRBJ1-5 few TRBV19 CASLFGGKTQPQHF TGTGCCAGCCTATTCGGCGGAAAAACTCAGCCCCAGCATTTT
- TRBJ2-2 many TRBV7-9 CASSSLELFF TGTGCCAGCAGCTCCTTGGAGCTGTTTTTT
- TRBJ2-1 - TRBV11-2 CASSGGGQGRVEQFF TGTGCCAGCTCTGGTGGGGGGCAGGGAAGAGTTGAGCAGTTCTTC
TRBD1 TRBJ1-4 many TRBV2 CASSEGTGDEKLFF TGTGCCAGCAGTGAAGGGACAGGGGATGAAAAACTGTTTTTT
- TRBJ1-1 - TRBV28 CASSRRGPDWNTEAFF TGTGCCAGCAGTCGCCGGGGCCCGGACTGGAACACTGAAGCTTTCTTT
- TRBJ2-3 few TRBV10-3 CAISEPSTDTQYF TGTGCCATCAGTGAGCCTTCCACAGATACGCAGTATTTT